Following are 5 T cell receptor beta chains from one sample sequenced in a study of T cell responses to AZD1222 COVID-19 vaccine. Using immunoSEQ multiplex PCR, the repertoire was profiled, and TCRdb retains in-frame clones only, with some absent. The data hold some 160,000 clones, with 85% to 95% observed a single time. Specimen: peripheral blood, collected on day 0 of AZD1222 vaccination. These receptors were collected from an adult in good health.

The chain uses TRBV28 and TRBJ1-6; D is uncertain. The CDR3 is 17 amino acids. V lost 5 bases and J 7 bases, leaving 21 bases between the germline ends. Germline CDR1 is MDHEN and CDR2 is SYDVKM. The CDR3 protein is CASSSDGRPETNSPLHF. Here the CDR3 DNA reads TGTGCCAGCAGTAGTGATGGCAGACCCGAAACAAATTCACCCCTCCACTTT.

The chain combines TRBV6-5 with TRBJ2-7; the D is unclear. The CDR3 has 14 amino acids. V lost 1 base, J lost 0 bases, and 7 bases lay in between. Germline CDR1 reads MNHEY; CDR2 reads SVGAGI. The CDR3 nucleotides are TGTGCCAGCAGTTACTGGGGTCCCTCCTACGAGCAGTACTTC. Encoded protein: CASSYWGPSYEQYF.

The V gene is TRBV10-3, the J gene TRBJ2-2; D is perhaps TRBD1 (6 bases). The germline gives CDR1 ENHRY, CDR2 SYGVKD. Trimming removed 10 bases from V and 0 bases from J, with 9 bases in between. This CDR3 spans 13 amino acids. CDR3: CASQGSNTGELFF. DNA for the CDR3: TGTGCCAGCCAGGGGTCGAACACCGGGGAGCTGTTTTTT.

The chain couples TRBV15 to TRBJ2-7; 8 bases are shared with TRBD2. V lost 3 bases, J lost 2 bases, and 6 bases stayed unmatched. The CDR3 runs 15 residues. Germline CDR1 and CDR2: LNHNV and YYDKDF (reference sequence). The CDR3 nucleotides read TGTGCCACCAGCAGCTTGCGGGGGGCTACCTACGAGCAGTACTTC. Amino acids: CATSSLRGATYEQYF.

This clone was detected once. This sequence joins TRBV28 and TRBJ1-2, with TRBD1 matching 7 bases. The CDR3 has 15 amino acids. The germline gives CDR1 MDHEN, CDR2 SYDVKM. V lost 5 bases, J lost 7 bases, and 13 bases stayed unmatched. This chain's CDR3 is CASSPRDRIVRGYTF. The CDR3 DNA follows: TGTGCCAGCAGTCCCCGGGACAGAATAGTTCGTGGCTACACCTTC.